This T cell receptor beta chain was sequenced during a study of blood T cell repertoires in COVID-19. Some clones are missing from TCRdb's copy, which holds only in-frame ones; the method was immunoSEQ multiplex PCR. This table has about 290,000 clones, 86% appearing once. Unmatched junction bases numbered 2, after V lost 4 bases and J lost 4 bases. CDR3 length: 14 amino acids. Looked up from germline, CDR1 is KGHSH and CDR2 is LQKENI. The source material was peripheral blood. The origin of this receptor is a woman in her twenties or thirties with active or convalescent COVID-19. The J gene is TRBJ2-2, the V gene TRBV18, with 8 bases identical to TRBD1. The CDR3 is CASSQQGVTGELFF. CDR3 sequence (DNA): TGTGCCAGCTCACAACAGGGGGTCACCGGGGAGCTGTTTTTT. The full variable domain, rest sourced from reference TRBV18 and TRBJ2-2, is NAGVMQNPRHLVRRRGQEARLRCSPMKGHSHVYWYRQLPEEGLKFMVYLQKENIIDESGMPKERFSAEFPKEGPSILRIQQVVRGDSAAYFCASSQQGVTGELFFGEGSRLTVL.